Below, 31 T cell receptor beta chains from the same sample are listed, as sequenced in a study of blood T cell repertoires in COVID-19. Clones were read by immunoSEQ multiplex PCR, and TCRdb kept only the in-frame ones, dropping some. This table has about 360,000 clones, more than 85% appearing once. Specimen: peripheral blood. Source of these receptors: a human donor in a cohort sampled during active COVID-19.

V is TRBV24-1 and J is TRBJ2-2; D is possibly TRBD2 (5 bases). Looked up from germline, CDR1 is KGHDR and CDR2 is SFDVKD. The V gene lost 5 bases and the J gene lost 8 bases, with 11 bases spanning the gap. This CDR3 is built from 13 residues. As DNA, the CDR3 is TGTGCCACCAGTGGTCAACGAGGGGGGGAGCTGTTTTTT. Translation: CATSGQRGGELFF.

The chain carries TRBV2 and TRBJ1-4; D is uncertain. Germline assignment: CDR1 SNHLY and CDR2 FYNNEI. V was shortened by 4 bases and J by 0 bases, with 6 bases between the two germline ends. This CDR3 contains 14 residues. CDR3 region: CASSVLATNEKLFF. CDR3 bases: TGTGCCAGCAGTGTACTTGCAACTAATGAAAAACTGTTTTTT.

This clone is a singleton in its sample. The rearrangement joins TRBV20-1 to TRBJ2-1; D remains unclear. The CDR3 runs to 11 residues. V lost 3 bases to trimming and J lost 7 bases, with 7 bases between them. Germline values: CDR1 DFQATT, CDR2 SNEGSKA (reference sequence). CDR3 nucleotide sequence: TGCAGTGCTAGCTCTAAAAATGAGCAGTTCTTC. As protein: CSASSKNEQFF.

This chain uses TRBV6-6 with TRBJ2-3; 11 bases are shared with TRBD2. With 8 bases clipped from V and 0 bases from J, the junction kept 10 bases outside the gene matches. The germline CDR1 and CDR2 sequences are MNHNY and SVGAGI (reference sequence). The CDR3 spans 17 residues. CDR3 sequence reads: CASCPSRTSGSTDTQYF. CDR3 nucleotides: TGTGCCAGCTGTCCAAGTCGGACTAGCGGGAGCACAGATACGCAGTATTTT.

The chain uses TRBV2 and TRBJ1-1; TRBD1 aligns across 8 bases. The CDR3 contains 16 residues. Germline V gene data show CDR1 as SNHLY and CDR2 as FYNNEI. The V and J ends lost 7 bases and 0 bases, in that order; junction bases with no gene match: 10. The CDR3, as DNA: TGTGCCAGCACCCGTGTAGGGACAGGCCTGAACACTGAAGCTTTCTTT. This gives the protein CASTRVGTGLNTEAFF.

As regards this clone: Other DNA sequences in the same sample also yield this CDR3. This CDR3 reads CASSFGTAYGYTF. The CDR3 DNA follows: TGTGCCAGCAGCTTCGGGACAGCCTATGGCTACACCTTC. The chain carries TRBV7-9 and TRBJ1-2, with 7 bases aligning to TRBD1. The CDR3 is made up of 13 amino acids. Germline assignment: CDR1 SEHNR and CDR2 FQNEAQ (reference sequence). V dropped 3 bases and J dropped 4; count of bases not matched to a gene: 2.

The gene calls are TRBV29-1 and TRBJ1-4; 7 nucleotides agree with TRBD1. Germline V gene data show CDR1 as SQVTM and CDR2 as ANQGSEA. CDR3 size: 13 residues. Trimming removed 6 bases from V and 5 bases from J; junction bases left unmatched: 6. DNA of the CDR3: TGCAGCGTACCCGGGACAGAGAATGAAAAACTGTTTTTT. It specifies CSVPGTENEKLFF.

The chain carries TRBV6-5 and TRBJ1-2; no firm D call. The CDR3 runs 13 residues. Trimming took off 5 bases at V and 4 bases at J, with 11 bases between the two ends. Looked up from germline, CDR1 is MNHEY and CDR2 is SVGAGI. CDR3 bases: TGTGCCAGCAGTAGCGAAGTCTTCTATGGCTACACCTTC. It translates to CASSSEVFYGYTF.

V usage is TRBV4-1 and J usage is TRBJ2-1; 8 nucleotides align to TRBD2. Germline V gene sequence: CDR1 MGHRA, CDR2 YSYEKL. The V segment lost 4 bases and the J segment 4 bases; nucleotides outside the gene matches: 15. The CDR3 sequence is 18 residues long. In DNA form, the CDR3 reads TGCGCCAGCAGCCCCCTAAGTCAGTCGCGGGGGGCTTACAATGAGCAGTTCTTC. Its translation is CASSPLSQSRGAYNEQFF.

V gene TRBV7-7 combines with J gene TRBJ2-1; no firm D call. Trimming stripped 5 bases from V and 5 bases from J, with 16 bases between. The length of the CDR3 is 15 residues. CDR1 and CDR2 (germline): SSHAT, FNYEAQ (reference sequence). The CDR3 region is CASSPRIMVDNEQFF. CDR3 in DNA: TGTGCCAGCAGCCCGAGGATCATGGTGGACAATGAGCAGTTCTTC.

Many counts were recorded for this clone. The chain has TRBV11-2 and TRBJ1-2; a possible D gene is TRBD1 (6 bases). The V end was cut by 5 bases, the J end by 4 bases, with 14 bases between. Per the germline V gene, CDR1 is SGHAT and CDR2 is FQNNGV. The CDR3 totals 14 residues. The CDR3 bases are TGTGCCAGCAGCCATACCGGACAGCTCTATGGCTACACCTTC. Its protein product is CASSHTGQLYGYTF. Together with reference TRBV11-2 and TRBJ1-2, the CDR3 gives the full variable domain: EAGVAQSPRYKIIEKRQSVAFWCNPISGHATLYWYQQILGQGPKLLIQFQNNGVVDDSQLPKDRFSAERLKGVDSTLKIQPAKLEDSAVYLCASSHTGQLYGYTFGSGTRLTVV.

This CDR3 reads CASSLVGQGTGNTIYF. CDR3 DNA: TGCGCCAGCAGCTTGGTGGGACAGGGTACTGGAAACACCATATATTTT. This chain links TRBV5-1 with TRBJ1-3, with TRBD1 matching over 9 bases. V was pared by 0 bases and J by 2 bases, with 3 bases of the junction left unmatched. The length of the CDR3 is 16 residues. Germline values: CDR1 SGHRS, CDR2 YFSETQ.

This clone was found once. This chain connects TRBV6-5 to TRBJ1-2; possible D gene TRBD1, 6 bases. V was trimmed by 0 bases and J by 8 bases, leaving 16 bases between them. The CDR3 is made up of 15 amino acids. Germline CDR1 reads MNHEY; CDR2 reads SVGAGI. The CDR3 is CASSYSRGSQGGYTF. In DNA, the CDR3 is TGTGCCAGCAGTTACTCGAGGGGCAGTCAGGGGGGCTACACCTTC.

The chain has TRBV2 and TRBJ1-4; 8 bases line up with TRBD1. The V segment lost 2 bases and the J segment 7 bases; nucleotides outside the gene matches: 6. CDR1 is SNHLY, CDR2 FYNNEI, per germline. This CDR3 comprises 15 residues. The CDR3 protein is CASSETGGVGEKLFF. CDR3 in DNA: TGTGCCAGCAGTGAAACAGGGGGGGTCGGTGAAAAACTGTTTTTT.

The CDR3 protein is CATSDLRDRASQETQYF. As DNA, the CDR3 is TGTGCCACCAGTGATTTGCGGGACAGGGCTTCCCAAGAGACCCAGTACTTC. The chain is built from TRBV24-1 and TRBJ2-5, with 9 bases that match TRBD1. V gave up 0 bases and J gave up 1 base; unmatched junction bases: 5. The CDR3 runs to 17 residues. Looked up from germline, CDR1 is KGHDR and CDR2 is SFDVKD.

The rearrangement joins TRBV28 to TRBJ2-1; 8 positions agree with TRBD2. CDR3 length equals 17 residues. Germline assignment: CDR1 MDHEN and CDR2 SYDVKM. Trimming cost V 3 bases and J 5 bases; bases outside gene matches: 12. In DNA form, the CDR3 reads TGTGCCAGCAGTTTGAGTCCTCCGGGAGGGCCCCACAATGAGCAGTTCTTC. This codes for CASSLSPPGGPHNEQFF.

This chain links TRBV4-1 with TRBJ2-5, with a weak D call TRBD2 (6 bases). Trimming pared 1 base from V and 5 bases from J, leaving 20 bases between. This CDR3 is 17 amino acids long. Germline-derived CDR1 and CDR2 are MGHRA and YSYEKL. The CDR3 protein is CASSQGVRGIQLETQYF. For the CDR3, the DNA is TGCGCCAGCAGCCAAGGAGTCCGGGGGATCCAACTGGAGACCCAGTACTTC.

The genes are TRBV30 and TRBJ1-2, with D tentatively TRBD1 (5 bases). Trimming took 2 bases from V and 4 from J, leaving 8 bases between them. Germline V gene data show CDR1 as GTSNPN and CDR2 as SVGIG (reference sequence). This CDR3 region has 12 residues. The CDR3 sequence is CAWSTGSYGYTF. CDR3 DNA sequence: TGTGCCTGGAGTACAGGAAGCTATGGCTACACCTTC.

This chain uses TRBV4-1 with TRBJ2-1; 9 bases are shared with TRBD2. The CDR3 consists of 16 residues. Germline trimming cut 1 base from V and 4 bases from J; bases unmatched to any gene: 5. In germline, CDR1 is MGHRA, CDR2 YSYEKL. The CDR3 here is CASSQVRTSEYNEQFF. The DNA for the CDR3 is TGCGCCAGCAGCCAAGTGCGGACTAGCGAGTACAATGAGCAGTTCTTC.

The CDR3 protein is CASTPLTGSAYNEQFF. The CDR3 DNA reads as TGTGCCAGCACCCCGTTGACAGGGTCGGCTTACAATGAGCAGTTCTTC. The rearrangement uses TRBV7-6 and TRBJ2-1, with 7 bases lining up with TRBD1. Per germline, CDR1 SGHVS and CDR2 FNYEAQ. This CDR3 spans 16 amino acids. V was clipped by 7 bases and J by 4 bases; unmatched bases: 13. Drawing the rest from reference TRBV7-6 and TRBJ2-1, the complete variable domain is GAGVSQSPRYKVTKRGQDVALRCDPISGHVSLYWYRQALGQGPEFLTYFNYEAQQDKSGLPNDRFSAERPEGSISTLTIQRTEQRDSAMYRCASTPLTGSAYNEQFFGPGTRLTVL.

There are a few counts of this clone. The chain couples TRBV19 to TRBJ2-3; 7 positions agree with TRBD1. This CDR3 is built from 17 residues. CDR1 is LNHDA, CDR2 SQIVND, per germline (reference sequence). V shed 2 bases and J 5 bases; nucleotides not matched to a gene: 13. CDR3 protein: CASSIPRQGMRGDTQYF. CDR3 coding DNA: TGTGCCAGTAGTATACCCCGACAGGGTATGAGAGGAGATACGCAGTATTTT.

In this sample, this clone turned up a few times. V gene TRBV7-2 combines with J gene TRBJ2-2, with 10 positions matching TRBD2. CDR3 length equals 13 residues. Germline V gives CDR1 SGHTA, CDR2 FQGNSA. CDR3 protein: CASELAGTRELFF. The CDR3 DNA reads TGTGCTAGCGAACTAGCGGGGACCCGGGAGCTGTTTTTT.

This chain uses TRBV9 with TRBJ2-2, with no clear D. CDR3 length: 13 amino acids. Trimming pared 6 bases from V and 2 bases from J, leaving 8 bases between. Germline V CDR1 and CDR2: SGDLS, YYNGEE. In nucleotides, the CDR3 is TGTGCCAGCACCGAAGCAAACACCGGGGAGCTGTTTTTT. Translated: CASTEANTGELFF.

The V and J genes are TRBV27 and TRBJ2-2; 9 bases are shared with TRBD2. From germline, CDR1 is MNHEY and CDR2 SMNVEV (reference sequence). V was clipped by 6 bases and J by 0 bases; unmatched bases: 17. The CDR3 length is 20 residues. CDR3 DNA sequence: TGTGCCAGCAGCCCAACCCAGGTGCTAGCGGGACCTCCGAACACCGGGGAGCTGTTTTTT. This codes for CASSPTQVLAGPPNTGELFF.

The chain uses TRBV3-1 (or the pseudogene TRBV3-2) and TRBJ1-1; weak D call: TRBD1 (5 bases). The CDR3 loop spans 18 amino acids. The germline V gene encodes CDR1 LGHDT and CDR2 YNNKEL (reference sequence). Trimming took off 4 bases at V and 0 bases at J, with 21 bases between the two ends. The CDR3 coding sequence is TGTGCCAGCAGCCCCTATGGGGCAGAACTCCACATGAACACTGAAGCTTTCTTT. Its protein product is CASSPYGAELHMNTEAFF.

V usage is TRBV19 and J usage is TRBJ2-3, with 13 bases lining up with TRBD2. The ends lost 5 bases at V and 4 bases at J; junction bases unmatched: 12. The germline CDR1 and CDR2 sequences are LNHDA and SQIVND (reference sequence). This CDR3 spans 18 amino acids. The CDR3 nucleotides read TGTGCCAGTAGTTCACCGGGACTAGCGGGAATAAACTCAGATACGCAGTATTTT. This gives the protein CASSSPGLAGINSDTQYF.

The chain combines TRBV6-5 with TRBJ2-7, with 8 bases identical to TRBD1. CDR3 size: 15 residues. The trim removed 7 bases at V and 2 bases at J, leaving 10 bases unmatched. CDR1 and CDR2 from the germline V gene are MNHEY and SVGAGI. CDR3 sequence (DNA): TGTGCCAGCACCGGAGGACAGGGACGCGCCTACGAGCAGTACTTC. Its translation: CASTGGQGRAYEQYF.

The chain recombines TRBV25-1 with TRBJ1-4; no definite D call. This CDR3 region has 11 residues. Germline V gene lookup returns CDR1 MGHDK and CDR2 SYGVNS. V was clipped by 4 bases and J by 8 bases, with 5 bases between them. Here the CDR3 reads CASSGGEKLFF. DNA for the CDR3: TGTGCCAGCAGTGGAGGAGAAAAACTGTTTTTT.

This chain connects TRBV10-3 to TRBJ2-1, with TRBD2 identical over 10 bases. Per germline, CDR1 ENHRY and CDR2 SYGVKD. The CDR3 contains 19 residues. V lost 0 bases, J lost 0 bases, and 8 bases stayed unmatched. DNA for the CDR3: TGTGCCATCAGTGAGTCGGTTAGCGGGGGGCTCAGCTCCTACAATGAGCAGTTCTTC. Encoded protein: CAISESVSGGLSSYNEQFF.

The genes are TRBV3-1 (or the pseudogene TRBV3-2) and TRBJ2-5; D ambiguous. V was trimmed by 2 bases and J by 2 bases, leaving 3 bases between them. The germline CDR1 and CDR2 sequences are LGHDT and YNNKEL (reference sequence). The CDR3 has 12 residues. CDR3 DNA sequence: TGTGCCAGCAGCCAACATCAAGAGACCCAGTACTTC. It is translated as CASSQHQETQYF.

The chain carries TRBV5-5 and TRBJ2-3; D may be TRBD1 (6 bases). The CDR3 consists of 15 residues. V was clipped by 2 bases and J by 6 bases, with 16 bases between them. Germline CDR1 and CDR2: SGHKS and YYEKEE (reference sequence). The CDR3 reads CASSLPGQGSDTQYF. DNA of the CDR3: TGTGCCAGCAGCTTACCGGGTCAGGGGTCGGATACGCAGTATTTT. Based on the CDR3 plus reference TRBV5-5 and TRBJ2-3, the full variable domain is DAGVTQSPTHLIKTRGQQVTLRCSPISGHKSVSWYQQVLGQGPQFIFQYYEKEERGRGNFPDRFSARQFPNYSSELNVNALLLGDSALYLCASSLPGQGSDTQYFGPGTRLTVL.